The clone carrying this T cell receptor beta chain was counted a few times. Germline V lookup: CDR1 SGHTA, CDR2 FQGNSA. The CDR3 length is 15 residues. The V segment lost 2 bases and the J segment 7 bases; nucleotides outside the gene matches: 4. TCRdb keeps only in-frame clones here, not all; method: immunoSEQ multiplex PCR. The sample includes approximately 70,000 clones, 85% to 90% seen only once; the top ten take 6% to 8%. This specimen comes from a study of blood T cell repertoires in COVID-19. Study as a whole: PBMCs, B-cell-depleted T cells, or T cells were the source of the cDNA or gDNA that made up the material.

This receptor was taken from a woman older than 75 with active COVID-19. The specimen sequenced was peripheral blood. The V gene is TRBV7-2, the J gene TRBJ1-6; 8 positions agree with TRBD1. The CDR3 DNA reads TGTGCCAGCAGCTTACCGGGACAGGAGAATTCACCCCTCCACTTT. It yields the protein CASSLPGQENSPLHF.